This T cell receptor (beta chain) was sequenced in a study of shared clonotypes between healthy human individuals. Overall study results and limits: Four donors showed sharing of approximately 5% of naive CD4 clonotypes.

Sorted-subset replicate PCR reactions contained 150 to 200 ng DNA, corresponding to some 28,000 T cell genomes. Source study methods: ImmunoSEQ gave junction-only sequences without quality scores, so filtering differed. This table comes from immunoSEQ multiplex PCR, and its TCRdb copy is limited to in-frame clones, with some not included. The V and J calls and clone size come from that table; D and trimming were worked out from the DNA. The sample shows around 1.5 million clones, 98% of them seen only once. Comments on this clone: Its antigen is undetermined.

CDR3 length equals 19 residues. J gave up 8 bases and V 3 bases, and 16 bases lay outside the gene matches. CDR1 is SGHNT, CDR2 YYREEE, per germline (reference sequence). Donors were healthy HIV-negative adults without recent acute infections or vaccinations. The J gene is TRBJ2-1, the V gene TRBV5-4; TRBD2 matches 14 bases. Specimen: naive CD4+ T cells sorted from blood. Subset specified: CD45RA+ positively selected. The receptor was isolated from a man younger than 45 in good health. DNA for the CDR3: TGTGCCAGCAGCTATCCGGGACTAGCGGGAGAAAGAGGCCAGTATGAGCAGTTCTTC. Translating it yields CASSYPGLAGERGQYEQFF. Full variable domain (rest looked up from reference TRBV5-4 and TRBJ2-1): ETGVTQSPTHLIKTRGQQVTLRCSSQSGHNTVSWYQQALGQGPQFIFQYYREEENGRGNFPPRFSGLQFPNYSSELNVNALELDDSALYLCASSYPGLAGERGQYEQFFGPGTRLTVL.